These 5 T cell receptor beta chains came from one sample sequenced in a study of cytomegalovirus exposure and HLA in healthy donors. 60 Vbeta and 13 Jbeta primers were used in PCR. Clones were read by immunoSEQ multiplex PCR, and TCRdb kept only the in-frame ones, dropping some. The table has 100,000 to 150,000 clones, roughly 72% seen once. The sequenced sample consisted of PBMCs. These receptors came from a male donor in good health and CMV-seronegative.

This chain links TRBV2 with TRBJ1-5; D perhaps matches TRBD1 (6 bases). The CDR3 sequence is 15 residues long. V dropped 2 bases and J dropped 7 bases, with 15 bases sitting between them. Germline lookup yields CDR1 SNHLY and CDR2 FYNNEI. CDR3 protein: CASSELRGLRQPQHF. The CDR3 nucleotides are TGTGCCAGCAGTGAATTGCGGGGGCTACGGCAGCCCCAGCATTTT.

The chain is built from TRBV19 and TRBJ1-5; 10 positions match TRBD1. The germline V gene encodes CDR1 LNHDA and CDR2 SQIVND (reference sequence). Trimming at V came to 6 bases and at J to 7 bases, leaving 9 bases not matched to a gene. The CDR3 runs to 15 residues. This CDR3 is CASRTGTGAAQPQHF. CDR3 nucleotides: TGTGCCAGTAGGACCGGGACAGGGGCCGCGCAGCCCCAGCATTTT.

This clone appeared a few times. V gene TRBV2 combines with J gene TRBJ1-1; D possibly corresponds to TRBD1 (5 bases). Germline V gene lookup returns CDR1 SNHLY and CDR2 FYNNEI. The V end was cut by 1 base, the J end by 6 bases, with 12 bases between. This CDR3 is 14 amino acids long. The CDR3 coding sequence is TGTGCCAGCAGTGAAGTTTTAGGAGGGGCTGAAGCTTTCTTT. Its protein is CASSEVLGGAEAFF.

This clone turned up a few times. The rearrangement joins TRBV27 to TRBJ1-2; TRBD1 matches 7 bases. Germline V gives CDR1 MNHEY, CDR2 SMNVEV (reference sequence). The length of the CDR3 is 17 residues. V trimming: 5 bases; J trimming: 3 bases; junction bases outside the gene matches: 15. The DNA for the CDR3 is TGTGCCAGCAGTCTTCAGCATACAGGGGCCTACTACTATGGCTACACCTTC. Translating it yields CASSLQHTGAYYYGYTF.

The chain uses TRBV19 and TRBJ2-1; D may be TRBD2 (6 bases). The CDR3 runs to 16 residues. The germline CDR1 and CDR2 sequences are LNHDA and SQIVND (reference sequence). V lost 8 bases and J 1 base, leaving 18 bases between the germline ends. CDR3 amino acids: CASEFGGKRSYNEQFF. In DNA, the CDR3 is TGTGCCAGTGAGTTCGGGGGAAAAAGGTCCTACAATGAGCAGTTCTTC.